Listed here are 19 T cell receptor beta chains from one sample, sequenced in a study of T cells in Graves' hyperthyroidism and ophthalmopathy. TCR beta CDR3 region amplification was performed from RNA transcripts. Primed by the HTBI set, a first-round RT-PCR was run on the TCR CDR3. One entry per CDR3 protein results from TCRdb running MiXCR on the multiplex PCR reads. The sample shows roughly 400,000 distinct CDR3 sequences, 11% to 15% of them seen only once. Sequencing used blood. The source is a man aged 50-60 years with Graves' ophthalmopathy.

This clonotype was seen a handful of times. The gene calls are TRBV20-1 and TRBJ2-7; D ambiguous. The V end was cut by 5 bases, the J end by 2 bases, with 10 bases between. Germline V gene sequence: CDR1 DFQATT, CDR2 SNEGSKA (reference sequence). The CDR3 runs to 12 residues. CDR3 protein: CSAGPDPYEQYF. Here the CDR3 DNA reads TGCAGTGCTGGCCCGGACCCCTACGAGCAGTACTTC.

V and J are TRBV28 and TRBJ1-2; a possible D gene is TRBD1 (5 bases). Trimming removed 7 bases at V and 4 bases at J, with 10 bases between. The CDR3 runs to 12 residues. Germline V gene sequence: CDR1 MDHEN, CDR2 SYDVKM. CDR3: CASTQGGYGYTF. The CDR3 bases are TGTGCCAGCACTCAGGGCGGCTATGGCTACACCTTC.

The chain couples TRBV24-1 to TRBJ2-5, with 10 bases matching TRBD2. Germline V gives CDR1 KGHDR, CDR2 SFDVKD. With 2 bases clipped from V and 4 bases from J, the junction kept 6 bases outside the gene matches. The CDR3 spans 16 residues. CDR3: CATSDWSSGRIETQYF. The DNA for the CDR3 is TGTGCCACCAGTGATTGGTCTAGCGGGAGAATAGAGACCCAGTACTTC.

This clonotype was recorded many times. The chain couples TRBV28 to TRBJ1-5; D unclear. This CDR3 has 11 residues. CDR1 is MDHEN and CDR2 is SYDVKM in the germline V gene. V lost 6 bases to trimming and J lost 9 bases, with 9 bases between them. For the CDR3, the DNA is TGTGCCAGCAGGGCCGTTGGGCCCCAGCATTTT. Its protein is CASRAVGPQHF.

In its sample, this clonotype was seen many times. The CDR3 nucleotides are TGTGCCAGCAGCCAAATTGGACTAAAATACGAGCAGTACTTC. Translation: CASSQIGLKYEQYF. The chain is built from TRBV7-2 and TRBJ2-7; perhaps TRBD2 as D (6 bases). The CDR3 sequence is 14 residues long. The V gene lost 5 bases and the J gene lost 4 bases, with 15 bases spanning the gap. Germline V CDR1 and CDR2: SGHTA, FQGNSA.

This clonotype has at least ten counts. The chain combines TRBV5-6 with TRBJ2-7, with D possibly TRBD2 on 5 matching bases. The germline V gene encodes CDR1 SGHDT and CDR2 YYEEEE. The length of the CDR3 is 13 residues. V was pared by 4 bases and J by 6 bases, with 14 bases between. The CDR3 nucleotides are TGTGCCAGCAGCCGGGATTCCGGGGTCGAGCAGTACTTC. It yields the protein CASSRDSGVEQYF.

CDR3 residues: CAWRKTVNEKLFF. CDR3 DNA: TGTGCCTGGAGAAAGACAGTTAATGAAAAACTGTTTTTT. V and J are TRBV30 and TRBJ1-4, with a tentative D call TRBD1 (5 bases). The CDR3 consists of 13 residues. CDR1 and CDR2 from the germline V gene are GTSNPN and SVGIG (reference sequence). V shed 3 bases and J shed 4 bases, with 9 bases lying between them.

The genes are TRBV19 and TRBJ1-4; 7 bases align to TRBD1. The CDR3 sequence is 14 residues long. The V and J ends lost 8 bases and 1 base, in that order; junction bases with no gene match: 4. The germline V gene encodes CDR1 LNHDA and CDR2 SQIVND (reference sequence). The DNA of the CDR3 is TGTGCCAGTTCACGACAGGGAACTAATGAAAAACTGTTTTTT. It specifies CASSRQGTNEKLFF.

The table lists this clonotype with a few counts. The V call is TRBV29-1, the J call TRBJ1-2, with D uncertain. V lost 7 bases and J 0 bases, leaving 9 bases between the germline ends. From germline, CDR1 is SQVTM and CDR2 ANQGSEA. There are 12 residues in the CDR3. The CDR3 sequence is CSGGSANYGYTF. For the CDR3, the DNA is TGCAGCGGGGGTTCAGCTAACTATGGCTACACCTTC.

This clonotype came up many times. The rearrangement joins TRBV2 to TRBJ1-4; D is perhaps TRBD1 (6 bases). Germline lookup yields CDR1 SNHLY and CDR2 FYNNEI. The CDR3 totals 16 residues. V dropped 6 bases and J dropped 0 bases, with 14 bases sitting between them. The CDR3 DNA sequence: TGTGCCAGCAGCATTGACAGGCCTGCAACTAATGAAAAACTGTTTTTT. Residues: CASSIDRPATNEKLFF.

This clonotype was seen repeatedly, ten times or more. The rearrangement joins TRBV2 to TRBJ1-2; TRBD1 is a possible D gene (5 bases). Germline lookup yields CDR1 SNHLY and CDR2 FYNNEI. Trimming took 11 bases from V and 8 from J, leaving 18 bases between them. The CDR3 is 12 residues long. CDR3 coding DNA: TGTGCCGGGGCGGTTCACGCTGTGGGCTACACCTTC. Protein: CAGAVHAVGYTF. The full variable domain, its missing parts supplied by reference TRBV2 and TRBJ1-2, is EPEVTQTPSHQVTQMGQEVILRCVPISNHLYFYWYRQILGQKVEFLVSFYNNEISEKSEIFDDQFSVERPDGSNFTLKIRSTKLEDSAMYFCAGAVHAVGYTFGSGTRLTVV.

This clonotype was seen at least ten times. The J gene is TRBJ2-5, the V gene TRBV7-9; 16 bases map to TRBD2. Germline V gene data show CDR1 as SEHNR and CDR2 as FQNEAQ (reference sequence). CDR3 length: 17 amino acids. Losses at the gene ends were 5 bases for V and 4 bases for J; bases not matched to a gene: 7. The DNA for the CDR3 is TGTGCCAGCAGCACCGGGACTAGCGGGAGGGCGCCAGAGACCCAGTACTTC. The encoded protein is CASSTGTSGRAPETQYF.

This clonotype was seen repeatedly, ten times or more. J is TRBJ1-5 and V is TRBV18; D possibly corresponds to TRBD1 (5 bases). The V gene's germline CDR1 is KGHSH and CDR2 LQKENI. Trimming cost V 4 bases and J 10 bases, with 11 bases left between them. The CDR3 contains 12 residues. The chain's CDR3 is CASSQAGTPQHF. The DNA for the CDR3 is TGTGCCAGCTCACAAGCCGGGACCCCCCAGCATTTT.

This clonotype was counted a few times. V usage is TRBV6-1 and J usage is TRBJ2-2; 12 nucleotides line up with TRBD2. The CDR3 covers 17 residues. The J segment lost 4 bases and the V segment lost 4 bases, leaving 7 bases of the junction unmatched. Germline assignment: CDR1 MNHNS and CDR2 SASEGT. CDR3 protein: CASSGLAGASSTGELFF. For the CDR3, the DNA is TGTGCCAGCAGTGGACTAGCGGGAGCGTCGAGCACCGGGGAGCTGTTTTTT.

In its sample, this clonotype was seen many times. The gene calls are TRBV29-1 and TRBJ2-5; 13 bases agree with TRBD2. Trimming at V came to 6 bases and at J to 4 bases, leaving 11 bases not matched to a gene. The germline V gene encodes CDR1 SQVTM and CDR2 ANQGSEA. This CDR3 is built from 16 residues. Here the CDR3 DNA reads TGCAGCGTCCCCACCCGACTAGCGGGAGGCTTAGAGACCCAGTACTTC. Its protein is CSVPTRLAGGLETQYF.

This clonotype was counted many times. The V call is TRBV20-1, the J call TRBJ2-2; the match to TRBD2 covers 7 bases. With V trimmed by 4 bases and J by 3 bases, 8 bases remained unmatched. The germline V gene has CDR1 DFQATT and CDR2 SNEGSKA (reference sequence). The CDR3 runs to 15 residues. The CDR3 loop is CSATYTSADTGELFF. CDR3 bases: TGCAGTGCTACGTACACTAGCGCCGACACCGGGGAGCTGTTTTTT.

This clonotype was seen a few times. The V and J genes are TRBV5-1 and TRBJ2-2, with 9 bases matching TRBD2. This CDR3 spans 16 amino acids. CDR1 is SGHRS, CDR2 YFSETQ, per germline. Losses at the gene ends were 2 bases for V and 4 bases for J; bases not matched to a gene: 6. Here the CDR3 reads CASSFLAGTGTGELFF. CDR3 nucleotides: TGCGCCAGCAGCTTTCTAGCGGGAACGGGCACCGGGGAGCTGTTTTTT.

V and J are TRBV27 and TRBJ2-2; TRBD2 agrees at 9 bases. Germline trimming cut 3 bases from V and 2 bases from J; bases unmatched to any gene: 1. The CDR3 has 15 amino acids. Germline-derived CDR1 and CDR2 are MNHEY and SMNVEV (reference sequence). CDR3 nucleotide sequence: TGTGCCAGCAGTTTTAGCGGGGGCAACACCGGGGAGCTGTTTTTT. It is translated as CASSFSGGNTGELFF.

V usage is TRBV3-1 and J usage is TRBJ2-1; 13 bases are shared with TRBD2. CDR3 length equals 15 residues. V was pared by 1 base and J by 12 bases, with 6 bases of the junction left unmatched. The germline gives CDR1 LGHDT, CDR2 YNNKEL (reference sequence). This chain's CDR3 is CASSQGTSGRMGQFF. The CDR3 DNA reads TGTGCCAGCAGCCAAGGGACTAGCGGGAGAATGGGGCAGTTCTTC.